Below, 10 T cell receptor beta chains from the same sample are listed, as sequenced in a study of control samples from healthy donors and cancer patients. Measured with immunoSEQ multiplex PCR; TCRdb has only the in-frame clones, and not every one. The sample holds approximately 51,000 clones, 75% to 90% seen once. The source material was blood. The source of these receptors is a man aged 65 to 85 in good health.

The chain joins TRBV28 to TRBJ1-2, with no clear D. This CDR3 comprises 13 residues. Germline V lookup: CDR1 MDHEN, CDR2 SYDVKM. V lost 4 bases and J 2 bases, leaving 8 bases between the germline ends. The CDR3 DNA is TGTGCCAGCAGTTCAACAGCGAACTATGGCTACACCTTC. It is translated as CASSSTANYGYTF.

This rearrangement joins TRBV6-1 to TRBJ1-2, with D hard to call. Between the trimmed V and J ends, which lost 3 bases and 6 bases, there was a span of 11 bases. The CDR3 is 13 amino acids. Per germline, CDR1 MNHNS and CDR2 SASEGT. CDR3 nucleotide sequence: TGTGCCAGCAGTGAGGGGTTTGAGGATGGCTACACCTTC. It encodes CASSEGFEDGYTF.

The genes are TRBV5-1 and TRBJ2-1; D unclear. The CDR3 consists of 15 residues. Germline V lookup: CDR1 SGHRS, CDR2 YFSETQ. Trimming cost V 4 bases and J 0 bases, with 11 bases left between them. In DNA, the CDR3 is TGCGCCAGCAGCCGGGCACCAAGCTCCTACAATGAGCAGTTCTTC. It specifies CASSRAPSSYNEQFF.

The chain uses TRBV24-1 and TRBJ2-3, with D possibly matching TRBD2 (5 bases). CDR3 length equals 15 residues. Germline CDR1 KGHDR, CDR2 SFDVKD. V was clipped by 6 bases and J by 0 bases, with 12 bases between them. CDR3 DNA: TGTGCCACCAGTTTTGGGGAGACTAGCACAGATACGCAGTATTTT. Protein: CATSFGETSTDTQYF.

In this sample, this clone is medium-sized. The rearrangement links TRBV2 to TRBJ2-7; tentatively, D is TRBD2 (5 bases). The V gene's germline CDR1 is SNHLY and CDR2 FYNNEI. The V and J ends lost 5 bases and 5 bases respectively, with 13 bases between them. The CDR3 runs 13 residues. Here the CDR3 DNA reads TGTGCCAGCAGTAACTGGGCTAGCCACGAGCAGTACTTC. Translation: CASSNWASHEQYF.

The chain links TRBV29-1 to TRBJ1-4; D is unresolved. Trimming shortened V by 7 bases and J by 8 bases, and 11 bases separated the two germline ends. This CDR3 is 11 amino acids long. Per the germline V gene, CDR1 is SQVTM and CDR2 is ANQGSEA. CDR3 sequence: CSAGLEEKLFF. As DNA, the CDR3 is TGCAGCGCAGGCTTGGAAGAAAAACTGTTTTTT.

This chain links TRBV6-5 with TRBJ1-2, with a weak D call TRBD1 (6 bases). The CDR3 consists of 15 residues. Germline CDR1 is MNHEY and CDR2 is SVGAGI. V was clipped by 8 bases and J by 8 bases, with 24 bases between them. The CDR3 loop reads CASGGLQGRAGGYTF. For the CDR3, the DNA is TGTGCCAGCGGGGGGCTCCAGGGGCGCGCCGGGGGCTACACCTTC.

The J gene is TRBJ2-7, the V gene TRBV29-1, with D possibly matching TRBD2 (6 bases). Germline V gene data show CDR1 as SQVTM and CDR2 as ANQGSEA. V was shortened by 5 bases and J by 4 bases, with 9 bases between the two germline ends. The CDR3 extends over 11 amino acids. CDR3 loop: CSVRRGYEQYF. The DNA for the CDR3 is TGCAGCGTTCGCCGGGGGTACGAGCAGTACTTC.

The CDR3, as DNA: TGTGCCAGCAGTTTTTCTCAGAACACTGAAGCTTTCTTT. As protein: CASSFSQNTEAFF. The rearrangement uses TRBV27 and TRBJ1-1; no firm D call. Looked up from germline, CDR1 is MNHEY and CDR2 is SMNVEV (reference sequence). V was trimmed by 3 bases and J by 1 base, leaving 6 bases between them. The CDR3 extends over 13 amino acids.

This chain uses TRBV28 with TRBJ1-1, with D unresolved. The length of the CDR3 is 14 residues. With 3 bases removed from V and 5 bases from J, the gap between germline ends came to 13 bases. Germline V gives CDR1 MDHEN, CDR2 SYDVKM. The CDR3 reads CASSLGSTRTEAFF. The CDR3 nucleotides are TGTGCCAGCAGTTTGGGTTCTACACGGACTGAAGCTTTCTTT.